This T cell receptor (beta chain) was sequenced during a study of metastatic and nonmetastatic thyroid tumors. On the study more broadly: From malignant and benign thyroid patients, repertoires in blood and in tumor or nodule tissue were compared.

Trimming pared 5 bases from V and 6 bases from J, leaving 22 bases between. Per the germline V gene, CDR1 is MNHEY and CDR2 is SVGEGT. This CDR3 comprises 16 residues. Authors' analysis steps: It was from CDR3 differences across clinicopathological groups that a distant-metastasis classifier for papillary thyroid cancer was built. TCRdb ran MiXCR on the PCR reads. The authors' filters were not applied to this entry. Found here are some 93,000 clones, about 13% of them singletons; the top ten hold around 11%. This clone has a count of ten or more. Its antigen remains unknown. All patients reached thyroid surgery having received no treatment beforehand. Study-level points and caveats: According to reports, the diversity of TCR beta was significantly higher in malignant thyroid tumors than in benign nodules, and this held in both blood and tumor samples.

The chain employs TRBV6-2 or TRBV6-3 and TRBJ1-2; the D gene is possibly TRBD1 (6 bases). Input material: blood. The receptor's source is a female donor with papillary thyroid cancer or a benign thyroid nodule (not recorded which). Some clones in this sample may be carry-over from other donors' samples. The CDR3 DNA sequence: TGTGCCAGCAGTCTCGACGGTCGGGGGGCGTTAGATGGCTACACCTTC. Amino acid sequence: CASSLDGRGALDGYTF.